This note documents a single T cell receptor beta chain sequence. Cohort placement rested on clinical history that participants reported themselves. The record originates from a study of blood T cell repertoires in COVID-19. Turning to the study itself: The cDNA or gDNA used as material had been derived from T cells, B-cell-depleted T cells, or PBMCs.

Per the study methods: Estimates of nucleated cell counts were drawn from the amplification of reference gene primers. The protocol was immunoSEQ multiplex PCR, while the TCRdb copy is restricted to in-frame clones and leaves out a portion. The DNA gave D and trimming, while V, J and clone size come from that table. This table holds under 200,000 clones, roughly 83% found once. Germline loops: CDR1 LNHNV, CDR2 YYDKDF (reference sequence). This CDR3 comprises 18 residues. Trimming took off 0 bases at V and 4 bases at J, with 20 bases between the two ends. The TCR was taken from a middle-aged man with acute COVID-19. This chain joins TRBV15 and TRBJ2-3; weak D call: TRBD2 (5 bases). Material for sequencing was PBMCs or T cells enriched from blood (not recorded which). CDR3 nucleotides: TGTGCCACCAGCAGAGAATTCACCGGGAATCTAAGATCAGATACGCAGTATTTT. Protein sequence: CATSREFTGNLRSDTQYF.